Below are 2 T cell receptor beta chains sequenced from a single sample in a study of blood T cell repertoires in COVID-19. Method: immunoSEQ multiplex PCR; TCRdb's copy keeps in-frame clones and lacks some. The sample holds some 150,000 clones, approximately 85% seen once. The specimen was peripheral blood. These receptors were obtained from a man aged 40-49 years who had recovered from COVID-19.

This chain joins TRBV11-2 and TRBJ1-2; D is undetermined. Germline CDR1 is SGHAT and CDR2 is FQNNGV. The CDR3 is 12 amino acids. V was shortened by 5 bases and J by 7 bases, with 11 bases between the two germline ends. CDR3 nucleotide sequence: TGTGCCAGCAGCCCGTCGAGGGTTGGCTACACCTTC. Translation: CASSPSRVGYTF.

In nucleotides, the CDR3 is TGTGCCAGCAGTCGGGGAAGTCTCTACGAGCAGTACTTC. This gives the protein CASSRGSLYEQYF. The chain recombines TRBV12-3 or TRBV12-4 with TRBJ2-7; TRBD2 is a possible D gene (5 bases). V lost 5 bases to trimming and J lost 3 bases, with 11 bases between them. The CDR3 covers 13 residues.